Listed below are T cell receptor beta chains from one sample, sequenced in a study of T-cell reconstitution after alpha-beta-depleted transplantation in children. One entry per CDR3 protein, called by TCRdb with MiXCR from the PCR reads. The sample contains about 540,000 distinct CDR3 sequences, approximately 16% of which appear only once. The material was PBMCs from the stem cell graft donor, obtained from the stem cell graft. Source of these receptors: a human donor who donated a stem cell graft to a child with acute lymphoblastic leukemia. Both conserved end residues are part of each CDR3. The D gene is left open where the match is weak. Not all rows give a size; the values are once, few, many and, for expanded clones, a class.

d_call clone_size j_call v_call cdr3_nt cdr3_aa
TRBD2 few TRBJ2-2 TRBV20-1 TGCAGTGCTAGAGGGGAAGGCTCTAGCGGGAGGAACACCGGGGAGCTGTTTTTT CSARGEGSSGRNTGELFF
NA NA TRBJ2-7 TRBV12-3/TRBV12-4 TGTGCCAGCAGAGGCCAGGGCGGCGGCGACCAGTACTTC CASRGQGGGDQYF
TRBD1 NA TRBJ2-5 TRBV7-9 TGTGCCAGCAGCTTGTACACAGGGGGCGGCGAGACCCAGTACTTC CASSLYTGGGETQYF
NA NA TRBJ2-5 TRBV3-1 TGTGCCAGCAGCCAAAGCGGGCCTCAAGAGACCCAGTACTTC CASSQSGPQETQYF
TRBD2 few TRBJ2-2 TRBV6-1 TGTGCCAGCAATCTGGGACTAGCGGGAGGGACCGGGGAGCTGTTTTTT CASNLGLAGGTGELFF
TRBD2 few TRBJ2-3 TRBV12-3/TRBV12-4 TGTGCCAGCAGTAACCTAGCGGTCGGCACAGATACGCAGTATTTT CASSNLAVGTDTQYF
NA NA TRBJ2-5 TRBV10-3 TGTGCCATCAGCGGGAAAGGAGAGACCCAGTACTTC CAISGKGETQYF
NA NA TRBJ1-5 TRBV18 TGTGCCAGCTCACCGGGTGGGCTCCGGGGTTACAATCAGCCCCAGCATTTT CASSPGGLRGYNQPQHF
NA once TRBJ2-3 TRBV10-2 TGCGCCAGCAGAGAACAGGGATTGGGTAGTGCAGATACGCAGTATTTT CASREQGLGSADTQYF
TRBD1 NA TRBJ2-1 TRBV3-1 TGTGCCAGCAGCCATACGGGTATGGGACAGAATGAGCAGTTCTTC CASSHTGMGQNEQFF
NA few TRBJ2-7 TRBV27 TGTGCCAGCAGTGATTCCGGGGGCTATACCTACGAGCAGTACTTC CASSDSGGYTYEQYF
NA NA TRBJ1-1 TRBV3-1 TGTGCCAGCAGCCAAGATGGGGCGAACACTGAAGCTTTCTTT CASSQDGANTEAFF
TRBD2 NA TRBJ2-5 TRBV6-5 TGTGCCAGCAGTTACGGGCTAGCGGGAGTATTGGAAGAGACCCAGTACTTC CASSYGLAGVLEETQYF
TRBD2 NA TRBJ2-1 TRBV9 TGTGCCAGCAGCCTGGGACTAGCGGGAGGGCCAATCACCTACAATGAGCAGTTCTTC CASSLGLAGGPITYNEQFF
TRBD1 NA TRBJ2-5 TRBV5-1 TGCGCCAGCAGGTTTCGGACAGGAGATGAAGAGACCCAGTACTTC CASRFRTGDEETQYF
NA NA TRBJ2-2 TRBV5-1 TGCGCCAGCAGCTACCGAGATGAACGCACCGGGGAGCTGTTTTTT CASSYRDERTGELFF
NA few TRBJ2-2 TRBV29-1 TGCAGCGTTGGGAGGGAAGTAAACACCGGGGAGCTGTTTTTT CSVGREVNTGELFF
NA few TRBJ2-6 TRBV7-3 TGTGCCAGCAGTTCCGAAAGCTCTGGGGCCAACGTCCTGACTTTC CASSSESSGANVLTF
NA few TRBJ2-2 TRBV27 TGTGCCAGCAGTTCGGGGCGTCTAACCGGGGAGCTGTTTTTT CASSSGRLTGELFF
NA few TRBJ2-5 TRBV11-2 TGTGCCAGCAGCTTAGTGTTGACGGGGGCAACTCAAGAGACCCAGTACTTC CASSLVLTGATQETQYF
NA few TRBJ2-3 TRBV20-1 TGCAGTGCGCCCACAGGGTCGGATACGCAGTATTTT CSAPTGSDTQYF
TRBD1 NA TRBJ1-1 TRBV2 TGTGCCAGCAGTGAATCAGGACAGGGCAAGAACACTGAAGCTTTCTTT CASSESGQGKNTEAFF
NA NA TRBJ2-7 TRBV29-1 TGCAGCGTTGGGGGGGCGAAAGAGCAGTACTTC CSVGGAKEQYF
NA few TRBJ1-3 TRBV9 TGTGCCAGCAGCGTAGATTTAGGCGGCAACACCATATATTTT CASSVDLGGNTIYF
TRBD2 many TRBJ2-3 TRBV5-1 TGCGCCAGCAGCTTGGTACTAGCGGGAACAGATACGCAGTATTTT CASSLVLAGTDTQYF
NA many TRBJ2-2 TRBV27 TGTGCCAGCAGCCTTCTCCGCACGGGGGAGCTGTTTTTT CASSLLRTGELFF
NA NA TRBJ2-7 TRBV4-1 TGCGCCAGCAGCCTGGGCGCCCAGTCCTACGAGCAGTACTTC CASSLGAQSYEQYF
NA few TRBJ2-5 TRBV2 TGTGCCAGCAGTGAAGTTTGGGGGCGGAAAGAGACCCAGTACTTC CASSEVWGRKETQYF
TRBD1 NA TRBJ2-1 TRBV19 TGTGCCAGTAGTTCGACAGGGGGCGCTTACAATGAGCAGTTCTTC CASSSTGGAYNEQFF
NA NA TRBJ1-4 TRBV12-3/TRBV12-4 TGTGCCAGCAGTGACGCTCTAGGCTTTAATGAAAAACTGTTTTTT CASSDALGFNEKLFF
NA few TRBJ1-3 TRBV12-3/TRBV12-4 TGTGCCAGCAGTCTAGGGGCTAGTCACAGGGCGCTGTATAACTCTGGAAACACCATATATTTT CASSLGASHRALYNSGNTIYF
TRBD1 NA TRBJ1-2 TRBV27 TGTGCCAGCAGTCTCCTAGGACAGGGGAAAGGCTACACCTTC CASSLLGQGKGYTF
NA few TRBJ1-1 TRBV21-1 TGTGCCAGCAGCGGGTTGGGGGTGAACACTGAAGCTTTCTTT CASSGLGVNTEAFF
NA NA TRBJ2-5 TRBV4-1 TGCGCCAGCAGCCAAGTCGGAGTGGTCCAGGAGACCCAGTACTTC CASSQVGVVQETQYF
NA NA TRBJ2-7 TRBV7-9 TGTGCCAGCAGCCAGCCGGGATACGAGCAGTACTTC CASSQPGYEQYF
NA NA TRBJ1-5 TRBV5-1 TGCGCCAGCAGCTGGGGGGAGGGGCAGCCCCAGCATTTT CASSWGEGQPQHF
NA NA TRBJ2-7 TRBV5-5 TGTGCCAGCAGCTCCCCTTTTGCGGACAGTTCCTACGAGCAGTACTTC CASSSPFADSSYEQYF
NA NA TRBJ2-1 TRBV5-1 TGCGCCAGCCGGGGACCGTTCGGGGAGCAGTTCTTC CASRGPFGEQFF
NA NA TRBJ1-5 TRBV2 TGTGCCAGCAGTGAAGCGGAGGGAAATCAGCCCCAGCATTTT CASSEAEGNQPQHF
TRBD2 many TRBJ2-3 TRBV5-1 TGCGCCAGCAGCTTCGCAGCGGGATACACAGATACGCAGTATTTT CASSFAAGYTDTQYF
TRBD2 NA TRBJ2-3 TRBV11-2 TGTGCCAGCAGCTCTCGACTAGCGGGAGGGCGGTTAGATACGCAGTATTTT CASSSRLAGGRLDTQYF
NA many TRBJ1-2 TRBV4-2 TGTGCCAGCAGCCAAGAAGCCGGCAGGTCTGGAGGCTACACCTTC CASSQEAGRSGGYTF
TRBD2 few TRBJ2-1 TRBV5-1 TGCGCCAGCAGCTTGAAGACTAGCGCCTCGGATGAGCAGTTCTTC CASSLKTSASDEQFF
NA few TRBJ1-1 TRBV12-3/TRBV12-4 TGTGCCAGCATCCAGGGGATAAACACTGAAGCTTTCTTT CASIQGINTEAFF
TRBD1 few TRBJ1-1 TRBV5-1 TGCGCCAGCAGCTTGAAGACAGGGTTAAGGGGGTTGGCTGAAGCTTTCTTT CASSLKTGLRGLAEAFF
NA NA TRBJ1-3 TRBV20-1 TGCAGTGCTAGTATTAGGGGGTCTTCCTCTGGAAACACCATATATTTT CSASIRGSSSGNTIYF
NA NA TRBJ2-1 TRBV12-3/TRBV12-4 TGTGCCACGATCTGGGGCTCCTTCAATGAGCAGTTCTTC CATIWGSFNEQFF
TRBD1 few TRBJ1-2 TRBV29-1 TGCAGCGTTGAAGTGTCCACAGGGGCTGGCTACACCTTC CSVEVSTGAGYTF
NA NA TRBJ2-5 TRBV6-1 TGTGCCAGCCTGGGGGGGCAGGGGGAGACCCAGTACTTC CASLGGQGETQYF
NA NA TRBJ2-2 TRBV3-1 TGTGCCAGCAGCCAATTTCCGGCCGGGGAGCTGTTTTTT CASSQFPAGELFF